This TCR beta chain derives from a study of shared clonotypes between healthy human individuals. Looking at the study overall: CD4 naive and memory got three plates each, CD8 naive two, CD8 memory one.

Recent vaccinations or acute infections were absent in the healthy HIV-negative adult donors. The assay was run at deep level. Clones were read by immunoSEQ multiplex PCR, and TCRdb kept only the in-frame ones, dropping some. Of 2 million to 2.5 million clones in the sample, roughly 93% were seen once. Per the germline V gene, CDR1 is ENHRY and CDR2 is SYGVKD. V dropped 3 bases and J dropped 5 bases, with 13 bases sitting between them. The CDR3 runs to 14 residues. The TCR sequence derives from a man younger than 35 in good health. Some clones in this sample may be carry-over from other donors' samples. Source material: naive CD4+ T cells from PBMCs. The sample's subset: CD45RA+ positively selected. The J gene is TRBJ2-5, the V gene TRBV10-3; possible D gene TRBD2, 5 bases. CDR3 amino acids: CAISEATEAETQYF. Written as DNA, the CDR3 is TGTGCCATCAGTGAAGCCACGGAGGCGGAGACCCAGTACTTC.